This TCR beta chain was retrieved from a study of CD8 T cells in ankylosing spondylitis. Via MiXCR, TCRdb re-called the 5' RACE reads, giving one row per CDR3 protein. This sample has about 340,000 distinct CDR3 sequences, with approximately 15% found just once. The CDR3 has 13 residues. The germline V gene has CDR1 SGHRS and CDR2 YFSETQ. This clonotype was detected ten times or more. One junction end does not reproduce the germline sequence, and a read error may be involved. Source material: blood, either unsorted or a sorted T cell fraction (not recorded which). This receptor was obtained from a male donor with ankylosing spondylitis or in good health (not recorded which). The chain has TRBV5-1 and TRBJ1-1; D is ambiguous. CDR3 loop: CASSLSENTEAFF. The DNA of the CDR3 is TGTGCCAGCAGCTTGTCAGAGAACACTGAAGCTTTCTTT. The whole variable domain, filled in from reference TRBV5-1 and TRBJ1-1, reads KAGVTQTPRYLIKTRGQQVTLSCSPISGHRSVSWYQQTPGQGLQFLFEYFSETQRNKGNFPGRFSGRQFSNSRSEMNVSTLELGDSALYLCASSLSENTEAFFGQGTRLTVV.